The 27 T cell receptor beta chains in this list originate from one sample, sequenced in a study of T cells after yellow fever vaccination. Using its own MiXCR run on the 5' RACE reads, TCRdb lists one record per CDR3 protein. The table lists some 670,000 distinct CDR3 sequences, roughly an eighth of them singletons, with 14% to 15% in the top ten. The material sequenced was PBMCs, taken on the day of the yellow fever booster vaccination. The receptor set was obtained from a man younger than 45 who received the YFV17D yellow fever vaccine.

The J gene is TRBJ2-5, the V gene TRBV20-1, with 8 bases fitting TRBD2. Germline V gives CDR1 DFQATT, CDR2 SNEGSKA (reference sequence). V trimming: 2 bases; J trimming: 5 bases; junction bases outside the gene matches: 13. The CDR3 has 16 residues. CDR3 sequence reads: CSARLLTREDRETQYF. The CDR3 bases are TGCAGTGCTAGACTTTTAACGCGGGAGGATAGGGAGACCCAGTACTTC.

The chain combines TRBV24-1 with TRBJ2-1; the match to TRBD1 covers 11 bases. The V and J ends lost 7 bases and 7 bases, in that order; junction bases with no gene match: 8. The CDR3 has 15 amino acids. Per germline, CDR1 KGHDR and CDR2 SFDVKD. The CDR3 loop is CATSPTGTGGNEQFF. CDR3 nucleotides: TGTGCCACCAGCCCTACCGGGACAGGGGGAAATGAGCAGTTCTTC.

This clonotype was seen many times. This chain links TRBV7-2 with TRBJ2-5; TRBD1 aligns across 7 bases. CDR1 is SGHTA, CDR2 FQGNSA, per germline. Germline trimming cut 5 bases from V and 4 bases from J; bases unmatched to any gene: 7. This CDR3 has 14 amino acids. CDR3: CASSTGQVSETQYF. DNA for the CDR3: TGTGCCAGCAGCACCGGACAGGTCTCAGAGACCCAGTACTTC.

This clonotype was detected only a few times. This chain links TRBV28 with TRBJ2-7; 8 nucleotides agree with TRBD1. Germline trimming cut 5 bases from V and 3 bases from J; bases unmatched to any gene: 6. Germline lookup yields CDR1 MDHEN and CDR2 SYDVKM. The CDR3 totals 14 residues. The CDR3 bases are TGTGCCAGCAGTGGAGCCGGGACAGGCTACGAGCAGTACTTC. Encoded protein: CASSGAGTGYEQYF.

Only a few counts were recorded for this clonotype. This chain uses TRBV5-1 with TRBJ2-5, with 14 bases identical to TRBD2. The J segment lost 5 bases and the V segment lost 2 bases, leaving 11 bases of the junction unmatched. The CDR3 spans 18 residues. In germline, CDR1 is SGHRS, CDR2 YFSETQ. CDR3 residues: CASSFGTSGRPSLETQYF. The CDR3 DNA reads as TGCGCCAGCAGCTTTGGGACTAGCGGGAGACCGAGTCTCGAGACCCAGTACTTC.

This clonotype was seen a few times. The genes are TRBV5-5 and TRBJ2-5, with a tentative D call TRBD2 (7 bases). This CDR3 region has 15 residues. Trimming removed 5 bases from V and 5 bases from J, with 19 bases in between. Per the germline V gene, CDR1 is SGHKS and CDR2 is YYEKEE (reference sequence). In DNA, the CDR3 is TGTGCCAGCAGTATTACGAGGGGGGGCAGCGAGACCCAGTACTTC. Its translation: CASSITRGGSETQYF.

The chain combines TRBV10-3 with TRBJ2-3, with TRBD2 as a possible D gene (5 bases). Per germline, CDR1 ENHRY and CDR2 SYGVKD. Trimming shortened V by 11 bases and J by 0 bases, and 12 bases separated the two germline ends. This CDR3 has 13 residues. The CDR3: CAVAGGSTDTQYF. CDR3 bases: TGTGCCGTCGCCGGCGGGAGCACAGATACGCAGTATTTT.

The rearrangement joins TRBV4-2 to TRBJ2-4; TRBD2 agrees at 7 bases. The CDR3 has 15 amino acids. The trim removed 4 bases at V and 9 bases at J, leaving 12 bases unmatched. Germline values: CDR1 LGHNA, CDR2 YNFKEQ. The CDR3 DNA reads as TGTGCCAGCAGCCCCAGCGAGCGGGGACTGACCATTCAGTACTTC. The encoded protein is CASSPSERGLTIQYF.

This clonotype was picked up a small number of times. CDR3 bases: TGTGCCAGCAGCACCCGACACAGGGAGGAAAACACCATATATTTT. This translates into CASSTRHREENTIYF. This sequence joins TRBV7-9 and TRBJ1-3; weak D call: TRBD1 (6 bases). The CDR3 is made up of 15 amino acids. Per germline, CDR1 SEHNR and CDR2 FQNEAQ (reference sequence). The germline V and J ends were trimmed by 5 bases and 6 bases, with 17 bases remaining between them.

V usage is TRBV12-3 or TRBV12-4 and J usage is TRBJ2-7, with 8 positions matching TRBD2. The V and J ends lost 8 bases and 4 bases, in that order; junction bases with no gene match: 10. CDR3 length: 14 residues. CDR3 nucleotides: TGTGCCAGCCTGGATACGGGAGGGACTTACGAGCAGTACTTC. Its protein product is CASLDTGGTYEQYF.

This clonotype occurred a few times. CDR3 region: CASRQGVNQPQHF. The CDR3 nucleotides are TGTGCCAGCCGACAGGGGGTCAATCAGCCCCAGCATTTT. The V and J genes are TRBV6-2 or TRBV6-3 and TRBJ1-5; TRBD1 agrees at 9 bases. This CDR3 is built from 13 residues. After removal of 8 bases from V and 3 bases from J, the junction contained 2 bases not matched to a gene. CDR1 MNHEY and CDR2 SVGEGT come from the germline V gene.

A few counts support this clonotype. The chain links TRBV29-1 to TRBJ1-5; the D is unclear. There are 12 residues in the CDR3. CDR1 is SQVTM, CDR2 ANQGSEA, per germline. Trimming removed 4 bases from V and 0 bases from J, with 4 bases in between. The CDR3 nucleotides read TGCAGCGTTGTGGATAGCAATCAGCCCCAGCATTTT. Its protein product is CSVVDSNQPQHF.

This clonotype was recorded at least ten times. The gene calls are TRBV6-1 and TRBJ2-5; the match to TRBD2 covers 10 bases. The CDR3 sequence is 15 residues long. Germline CDR1 and CDR2: MNHNS and SASEGT. After removal of 5 bases from V and 2 bases from J, the junction contained 5 bases not matched to a gene. CDR3 loop: CASSHIAGGQETQYF. CDR3 nucleotides: TGTGCCAGCAGTCATATAGCGGGAGGACAAGAGACCCAGTACTTC.

This clonotype was counted only a few times. The rearrangement joins TRBV12-3 or TRBV12-4 to TRBJ1-6, with a weak D call TRBD1 (5 bases). The CDR3 runs to 16 residues. V lost 5 bases and J lost 6, with 17 bases in between. CDR3 in DNA: TGTGCCAGCAGTCTTCAGGGAGGGTGGGTTAATTCACCCCTCCACTTT. This codes for CASSLQGGWVNSPLHF.

This clonotype was observed many times. The V call is TRBV5-1, the J call TRBJ2-7; 7 bases fit TRBD2. V lost 4 bases and J lost 4; bases outside the gene matches: 11. Per the germline V gene, CDR1 is SGHRS and CDR2 is YFSETQ. The CDR3 sequence is 15 residues long. The CDR3 reads CASSRDGAGKYEQYF. The DNA for the CDR3 is TGCGCCAGCAGCCGTGACGGAGCGGGAAAATACGAGCAGTACTTC. Full variable domain (outside the CDR3, taken from reference TRBV5-1 and TRBJ2-7): KAGVTQTPRYLIKTRGQQVTLSCSPISGHRSVSWYQQTPGQGLQFLFEYFSETQRNKGNFPGRFSGRQFSNSRSEMNVSTLELGDSALYLCASSRDGAGKYEQYFGPGTRLTVT.

This clonotype has more than one count but fewer than ten. The genes are TRBV5-1 and TRBJ1-4, with unresolved D. Germline V gives CDR1 SGHRS, CDR2 YFSETQ. The CDR3 covers 16 residues. Trimming left V 4 bases short and J 4 bases short, with 17 bases between. The CDR3 DNA sequence: TGCGCCAGCAGCAGTCCAAAGAAGGGAAATAATGAAAAACTGTTTTTT. Its protein is CASSSPKKGNNEKLFF.

The sample holds a few counts of this clonotype. The CDR3 is CASGGGGSSYNEQFF. The CDR3 bases are TGTGCCAGCGGAGGGGGGGGGAGCTCCTACAATGAGCAGTTCTTC. The V call is TRBV11-2, the J call TRBJ2-1, with a possible D match to TRBD2 (7 bases). V was cut by 8 bases and J by 0 bases, with 14 bases left in between. This CDR3 is built from 15 residues. Germline V gives CDR1 SGHAT, CDR2 FQNNGV.

The gene calls are TRBV5-1 and TRBJ1-4; D remains ambiguous. The length of the CDR3 is 15 residues. Germline loops: CDR1 SGHRS, CDR2 YFSETQ. V was pared by 7 bases and J by 1 base, with 14 bases between. The CDR3 DNA reads TGCGCCAGCGCTGACAACACTGGAACTAATGAAAAACTGTTTTTT. As protein: CASADNTGTNEKLFF.

In this sample, this clonotype turned up a few times. The chain uses TRBV7-2 and TRBJ2-6; no firm D call. V was clipped by 3 bases and J by 2 bases, with 5 bases between them. Germline CDR1 SGHTA, CDR2 FQGNSA. The CDR3 is 14 residues long. The CDR3 DNA follows: TGTGCCAGCAGCTTCTTGGCTGGGGCCAACGTCCTGACTTTC. The encoded protein is CASSFLAGANVLTF.

This chain connects TRBV29-1 to TRBJ2-4; TRBD2 matches 9 bases. V shed 4 bases and J 8 bases; nucleotides not matched to a gene: 9. The CDR3 is 14 amino acids. Germline V gene sequence: CDR1 SQVTM, CDR2 ANQGSEA. CDR3 residues: CSVGPTSGGYIQYF. For the CDR3, the DNA is TGCAGCGTTGGACCGACTAGCGGTGGGTACATTCAGTACTTC.

V usage is TRBV12-3 or TRBV12-4 and J usage is TRBJ2-3; D is unresolved. The better agreement between TRBJ1-5 and the DNA end casts doubt on the J call. There are 14 residues in the CDR3. The CDR3 here is CASSSTSFTDTQHF. In nucleotides, the CDR3 is TGTGCCAGCAGCTCGACTAGCTTTACAGATACGCAGCATTTT.

This clonotype was found a few times. The CDR3 loop is CASSLSGRGSNGELFF. In nucleotides, the CDR3 is TGTGCCAGCAGCCTGAGCGGGAGGGGAAGTAACGGGGAGCTGTTTTTT. The chain recombines TRBV5-4 with TRBJ2-2, with TRBD2 matching over 10 bases. Germline V lookup: CDR1 SGHNT, CDR2 YYREEE (reference sequence). The CDR3 covers 16 residues. J was trimmed by 7 bases and V by 4 bases; bases with no gene match: 10.

The chain has TRBV7-2 and TRBJ2-3; D call uncertain. Between the trimmed V and J ends, which lost 8 bases and 4 bases, there was a span of 10 bases. CDR1 and CDR2 (germline): SGHTA, FQGNSA. The CDR3 runs 12 residues. CDR3 in amino acids: CASGVTPDTQYF. DNA for the CDR3: TGTGCCAGCGGGGTGACCCCAGATACGCAGTATTTT.

This chain uses TRBV9 with TRBJ2-7, with D uncertain. V dropped 0 bases and J dropped 3 bases, with 13 bases sitting between them. The CDR3 is made up of 15 amino acids. CDR1 and CDR2 from the germline V gene are SGDLS and YYNGEE. The CDR3 region has the DNA TGTGCCAGCAGCGTAGTTGCCGCCCCCGGCTACGAGCAGTACTTC. Its protein product is CASSVVAAPGYEQYF.

The chain combines TRBV6-5 with TRBJ2-1; weak D call: TRBD1 (5 bases). Germline V lookup: CDR1 MNHEY, CDR2 SVGAGI. This CDR3 has 16 amino acids. The V end lost 0 bases, the J end lost 3 bases, and 12 bases lay between the germline ends. The CDR3 coding sequence is TGTGCCAGCAGTTACTCGCAGGGCTTCGGCTACAATGAGCAGTTCTTC. Translated, it gives CASSYSQGFGYNEQFF.

CDR3: CASSPQRYNEQFF. CDR3 bases: TGTGCCAGCTCACCGCAGAGGTACAATGAGCAGTTCTTC. This rearrangement joins TRBV18 to TRBJ2-1; D not resolved. The CDR3 runs 13 residues. V lost 3 bases and J lost 4, with 7 bases in between. Germline V CDR1 and CDR2: KGHSH, LQKENI.

The CDR3: CASSPIYGDTEAFF. In nucleotides, the CDR3 is TGTGCCAGCAGCCCCATATATGGGGACACTGAAGCTTTCTTT. V usage is TRBV7-8 and J usage is TRBJ1-1, with D uncertain. V was pared by 5 bases and J by 3 bases, with 13 bases between. The CDR3 consists of 14 residues. Germline CDR1 SGHVS, CDR2 FQNEAQ.